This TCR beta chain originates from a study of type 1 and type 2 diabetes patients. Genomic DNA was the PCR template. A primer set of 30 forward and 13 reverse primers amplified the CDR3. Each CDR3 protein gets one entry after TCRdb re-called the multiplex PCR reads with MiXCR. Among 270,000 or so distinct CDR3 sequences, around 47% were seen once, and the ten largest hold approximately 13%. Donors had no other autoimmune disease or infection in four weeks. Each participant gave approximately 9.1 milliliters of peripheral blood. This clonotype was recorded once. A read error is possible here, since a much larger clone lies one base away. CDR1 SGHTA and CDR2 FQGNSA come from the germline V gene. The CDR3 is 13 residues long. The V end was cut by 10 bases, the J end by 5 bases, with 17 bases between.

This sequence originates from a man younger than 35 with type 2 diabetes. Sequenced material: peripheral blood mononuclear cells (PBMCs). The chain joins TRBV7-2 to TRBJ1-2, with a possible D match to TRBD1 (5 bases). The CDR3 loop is CANSGGTIYGYTF. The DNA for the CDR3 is TGTGCCAACAGTGGAGGGACGATTTATGGCTACACCTTC.